This TCR beta chain originates from a study of control samples from healthy donors and cancer patients. Measured with immunoSEQ multiplex PCR; TCRdb has only the in-frame clones, and not every one. The sample has some 79,000 clones, approximately 94% seen once. This clone was counted once. Material: PBMCs. The TCR comes from a woman between 40 and 50 years old with lung cancer.

CDR3 loop: CASSITGTGFYEQYF. The CDR3 DNA reads TGTGCCAGTAGTATAACCGGGACAGGATTTTACGAGCAGTACTTC. V usage is TRBV19 and J usage is TRBJ2-7, with 8 bases aligning to TRBD1. The V gene end was trimmed by 2 bases and the J gene end by 4 bases; junction bases not matched to a gene: 7. CDR1 is LNHDA, CDR2 SQIVND, per germline (reference sequence). The CDR3 extends over 15 amino acids.